This T cell receptor beta chain was recovered during a study of cytomegalovirus exposure and HLA in healthy donors. Study findings and constraints: A list of 150 or so TCR beta chains associated with cytomegalovirus was given. Most TCR sequences were rare, but some public TCRs occurred in many donors.

Comment on this clone: No antigen is known for it.

This PCR relied on a set of 60 Vbeta primers and 13 Jbeta primers. Measured with immunoSEQ multiplex PCR; TCRdb has only the in-frame clones, and not every one. The data include approximately 80,000 clones; the top ten clones carry 3.5% to 4%. Germline-derived CDR1 and CDR2 are SNHLY and FYNNEI. This CDR3 is 15 amino acids long. V lost 6 bases to trimming and J lost 2 bases, with 13 bases between them. Sampled while nominally healthy, donors likely had unrecorded immune exposures. The TCR sequence derives from a man between 18 and 29 years old in good health and CMV-seropositive. The sample comprised PBMCs. This rearrangement joins TRBV2 to TRBJ1-4, with a possible D match to TRBD1 (5 bases). Here the CDR3 reads CASSGTSGTNEKLFF. The CDR3 DNA reads as TGTGCCAGCAGCGGGACTTCAGGGACTAATGAAAAACTGTTTTTT.